These 20 T cell receptor beta chains originate from one sample sequenced in a study of CD8+ T cells in alopecia areata. It was from alopecia areata patients that lesional scalp punch biopsies and peripheral blood were collected. Reverse transcription of extracted RNA yielded cDNA, which provided the sequencing template. TCRdb keeps only in-frame clones here, not all; method: immunoSEQ multiplex PCR. The data show about 14,000 clones, with approximately 61% seen just once and 11% held by the top ten. The sequencing used skin, collected at week 0. The receptors were gathered from a human donor with alopecia areata.

The chain employs TRBV30 and TRBJ1-6, with a tentative D call TRBD1 (5 bases). The V end lost 0 bases, the J end lost 10 bases, and 13 bases lay between the germline ends. The germline gives CDR1 GTSNPN, CDR2 SVGIG (reference sequence). CDR3 length: 14 residues. CDR3 sequence reads: CAWSVHRGTSPLHF. For the CDR3, the DNA is TGTGCCTGGAGTGTACATCGGGGGACCTCACCCCTCCACTTT. Full variable domain (outside the CDR3, taken from reference TRBV30 and TRBJ1-6): SQTIHQWPATLVQPVGSPLSLECTVEGTSNPNLYWYRQAAGRGLQLLFYSVGIGQISSEVPQNLSASRPQDRQFILSSKKLLLSDSGFYLCAWSVHRGTSPLHFGNGTRLTVT.

This clone was seen a single time. The rearrangement uses TRBV7-9 and TRBJ2-2, with a possible D match to TRBD1 (6 bases). Per germline, CDR1 SEHNR and CDR2 FQNEAQ (reference sequence). This CDR3 comprises 16 residues. Trimming took off 5 bases at V and 0 bases at J, with 13 bases between the two ends. CDR3 loop: CASSTRTDTNTGELFF. CDR3 in DNA: TGTGCCAGCAGCACCCGGACAGATACGAACACCGGGGAGCTGTTTTTT.

In this sample, this clone turned up a few times. The chain employs TRBV28 and TRBJ2-7; no reliable D call. Trimming stripped 4 bases from V and 3 bases from J, with 16 bases between. This CDR3 spans 15 amino acids. From germline, CDR1 is MDHEN and CDR2 SYDVKM. The CDR3 here is CASSSPPVLLYEQYF. The CDR3 DNA reads as TGTGCCAGCAGTTCCCCCCCCGTCCTCCTCTACGAGCAGTACTTC. Variable domain in full (rest from reference TRBV28 and TRBJ2-7): DVKVTQSSRYLVKRTGEKVFLECVQDMDHENMFWYRQDPGLGLRLIYFSYDVKMKEKGDIPEGYSVSREKKERFSLILESASTNQTSMYLCASSSPPVLLYEQYFGPGTRLTVT.

The chain has TRBV7-2 and TRBJ2-4; possible D gene TRBD1, 5 bases. Germline lookup yields CDR1 SGHTA and CDR2 FQGNSA. The CDR3 runs 14 residues. Trimming pared 1 base from V and 1 base from J, leaving 5 bases between. For the CDR3, the DNA is TGTGCCAGCAGCTTAGACAGGGCCAAAAACATTCAGTACTTC. Its protein is CASSLDRAKNIQYF.

The rearrangement links TRBV10-3 to TRBJ1-1, with a tentative D call TRBD1 (6 bases). CDR1 and CDR2 from the germline V gene are ENHRY and SYGVKD. The length of the CDR3 is 15 residues. V was trimmed by 7 bases and J by 0 bases, leaving 15 bases between them. DNA for the CDR3: TGTGCCATCAAAAGGGGGGAAGCGGTGAACACTGAAGCTTTCTTT. Protein sequence: CAIKRGEAVNTEAFF.

The chain joins TRBV13 to TRBJ2-7, with 7 bases fitting TRBD1. The CDR3 covers 14 residues. The junction had 7 bases not matched to a gene; V was cut back by 5 bases and J by 3 bases. CDR1 is PRHDT and CDR2 is FYEKMQ in the germline V gene (reference sequence). The chain's CDR3 is CASSLQQGYYEQYF. In nucleotides, the CDR3 is TGTGCCAGCAGCCTCCAACAGGGGTACTACGAGCAGTACTTC.

This clone was detected a few times. The chain carries TRBV28 and TRBJ2-7; 7 bases line up with TRBD1. Looked up from germline, CDR1 is MDHEN and CDR2 is SYDVKM. Trimming at V came to 6 bases and at J to 4 bases, leaving 3 bases not matched to a gene. This CDR3 is built from 12 residues. The CDR3 DNA follows: TGTGCCAGCAGATCAGGGGGTTACGAGCAGTACTTC. Amino acid sequence: CASRSGGYEQYF.

This clone was seen only once. J is TRBJ2-7 and V is TRBV7-8; TRBD1 matches 10 bases. Germline V gives CDR1 SGHVS, CDR2 FQNEAQ. Trimming cost V 3 bases and J 3 bases; bases outside gene matches: 2. The length of the CDR3 is 14 residues. CDR3 sequence (DNA): TGTGCCAGCAGCTTGGACAGGGGGTTCTACGAGCAGTACTTC. Its translation: CASSLDRGFYEQYF.

This chain connects TRBV29-1 to TRBJ2-1; no clear D gene. Trimming removed 2 bases at V and 0 bases at J, with 11 bases between. From germline, CDR1 is SQVTM and CDR2 ANQGSEA. The CDR3 totals 15 residues. This chain's CDR3 is CSVELWVSSYNEQFF. The CDR3 DNA sequence: TGCAGCGTTGAATTATGGGTTAGCTCCTACAATGAGCAGTTCTTC.

The chain employs TRBV1 and TRBJ1-5. TRBV1 is described as a pseudogene. CDR3 length: 17 residues. The CDR3 reads CTSSQDEGKDSNQPQHF. The CDR3 bases are TGCACCAGCAGCCAAGATGAGGGTAAGGATAGCAATCAGCCCCAGCATTTT.

The rearrangement joins TRBV7-6 to TRBJ1-4; TRBD1 matches at 9 bases. Germline V CDR1 and CDR2: SGHVS, FNYEAQ. CDR3 length: 13 amino acids. V shed 8 bases, J shed 8 bases, and the junction held 6 bases outside the gene matches. The CDR3 DNA reads as TGTGCCAGCCGACAGGGGGTGTCGGAAAAACTGTTTTTT. It specifies CASRQGVSEKLFF.

The chain recombines TRBV5-1 with TRBJ2-7; weak D call: TRBD1 (5 bases). The V gene lost 4 bases and the J gene lost 7 bases, with 15 bases spanning the gap. This CDR3 spans 13 amino acids. Germline V gives CDR1 SGHRS, CDR2 YFSETQ. The CDR3 protein is CASSPGSPPEQYF. The CDR3 bases are TGCGCCAGCAGCCCAGGGTCACCTCCGGAGCAGTACTTC.

This clone showed up just a few times. The J gene is TRBJ1-6, the V gene TRBV7-3; tentative D call: TRBD1 (5 bases). Germline CDR1 and CDR2: SGHTA and FQGTGA. Trimming cost V 4 bases and J 5 bases, with 15 bases left between them. The CDR3 runs 16 residues. In nucleotides, the CDR3 is TGTGCCAGCAGCTATAACGGGGGATGGGATAATTCACCCCTCCACTTT. Translation gives CASSYNGGWDNSPLHF.

The J gene is TRBJ2-5, the V gene TRBV7-8, with 9 bases that match TRBD1. The better agreement between TRBJ2-7 and the DNA end casts doubt on the J call. The germline gives CDR1 SGHVS, CDR2 FQNEAQ. The length of the CDR3 is 15 residues. DNA for the CDR3: TGTGCCAGCAGCGAAACCGGGACAGGGTATTACGAGCAGTACTTC. Protein: CASSETGTGYYEQYF.

This rearrangement joins TRBV27 to TRBJ1-5; 7 nucleotides align to TRBD1. From germline, CDR1 is MNHEY and CDR2 SMNVEV (reference sequence). V dropped 4 bases and J dropped 1; count of bases not matched to a gene: 4. The CDR3 is made up of 15 amino acids. CDR3 in DNA: TGTGCCAGCAGTTCTACAGGGGTCAGCAATCAGCCCCAGCATTTT. It translates to CASSSTGVSNQPQHF.

This clone was picked up one time. The chain employs TRBV5-1 and TRBJ1-4, with TRBD1 identical over 7 bases. V lost 0 bases, J lost 6 bases, and 2 bases stayed unmatched. Per the germline V gene, CDR1 is SGHRS and CDR2 is YFSETQ. The CDR3 is 14 residues long. The CDR3 region is CASSLAGGDEKLFF. The CDR3 DNA sequence: TGCGCCAGCAGCTTGGCAGGGGGAGATGAAAAACTGTTTTTT.

J is TRBJ1-5 and V is TRBV19, with TRBD1 matching over 10 bases. V lost 6 bases and J lost 0; bases outside the gene matches: 11. This CDR3 spans 18 amino acids. The germline V gene encodes CDR1 LNHDA and CDR2 SQIVND (reference sequence). The chain's CDR3 is CASSPPGTGVGSNQPQHF. CDR3 nucleotide sequence: TGTGCCAGTAGCCCCCCCGGGACAGGGGTTGGTAGCAATCAGCCCCAGCATTTT.

This clone appeared once. V is TRBV7-2 and J is TRBJ1-2, with D possibly TRBD1 on 6 matching bases. V dropped 1 base and J dropped 7 bases, with 16 bases sitting between them. CDR3 length: 15 amino acids. Germline values: CDR1 SGHTA, CDR2 FQGNSA. CDR3 residues: CASSLGRDTQLGYTF. As DNA, the CDR3 is TGTGCCAGCAGCTTAGGTCGGGACACCCAGCTTGGCTACACCTTC.

The rearrangement links TRBV5-1 to TRBJ1-6, with D hard to call. Germline V CDR1 and CDR2: SGHRS, YFSETQ. Trimming took off 5 bases at V and 7 bases at J, with 10 bases between the two ends. This CDR3 is built from 13 residues. CDR3 residues: CASRVRPNSPLHF. The CDR3 nucleotides read TGCGCCAGCAGAGTCAGACCCAATTCACCCCTCCACTTT.

This clone appeared a few times. The chain carries TRBV28 and TRBJ1-5, with D perhaps matching TRBD1 (5 bases). CDR1 and CDR2 from the germline V gene are MDHEN and SYDVKM. Trimming shortened V by 6 bases and J by 5 bases, and 17 bases separated the two germline ends. The CDR3 runs 15 residues. In DNA, the CDR3 is TGTGCCAGCAGCGACAGAGCCGGGCCCGATCAGCCCCAGCATTTT. Protein product: CASSDRAGPDQPQHF.